This T cell receptor beta chain comes out of a study of blood T cell repertoires in COVID-19. CDR3 length equals 18 residues. Source study methods: Amplifying reference gene primers gave estimates of nucleated cell counts. The method was immunoSEQ multiplex PCR; TCRdb's version includes in-frame clones alone and lacks a portion of them. From that table come the V and J calls and clone size; the DNA was used to work out D and trimming. The data contain approximately 300,000 clones, 65% to 90% of them singletons. Individuals aged about 18 to 95 years were recruited from 24 US areas. The V and J genes are TRBV12-1 and TRBJ2-7; the table's D call of TRBD2 was not tested on the DNA. TRBV12-1 is termed a pseudogene. Sequenced input: PBMCs or T cells enriched from blood (not recorded which). This TCR was sampled from a woman between 18 and 29 years old who had recovered from COVID-19. The CDR3 sequence: CASSPAGLAVLISYEQYF. The CDR3 DNA is TGTGCCAGCAGCCCAGCGGGACTAGCGGTCCTCATTTCCTACGAGCAGTACTTC.